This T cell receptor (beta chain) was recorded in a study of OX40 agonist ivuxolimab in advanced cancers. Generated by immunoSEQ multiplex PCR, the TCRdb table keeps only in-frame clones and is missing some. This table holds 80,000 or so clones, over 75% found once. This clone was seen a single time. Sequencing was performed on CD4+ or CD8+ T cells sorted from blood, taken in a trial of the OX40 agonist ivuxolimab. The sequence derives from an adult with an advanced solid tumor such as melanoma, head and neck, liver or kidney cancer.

CDR3 in amino acids: CASSQWGIADTQYF. CDR3 sequence (DNA): TGTGCCAGCAGTCAGTGGGGCATAGCAGATACGCAGTATTTT. This rearrangement joins TRBV7-3 to TRBJ2-3; D possibly corresponds to TRBD1 (5 bases). The ends were cut back, 6 bases at V and 4 bases at J, with 14 bases in the middle. Germline V gene lookup returns CDR1 SGHTA and CDR2 FQGTGA. This CDR3 is built from 14 residues.